This T cell receptor (beta chain) was identified in a study of tumor-infiltrating lymphocytes in primary liver carcinoma. The wider study: Surgical resection was the treatment these patients received for primary liver carcinoma. The study enrolled male and female patients aged 30 to 69 years. Tissue type made little difference to sample yields of roughly 3.65 to 7.5 million productive TCRbeta reads.

The authors made TCR beta cDNA from roughly 480 ng total RNA with a constant-region primer. Libraries covering TCR beta were generated through three nested multiplex PCR rounds (using a slightly modified ARM-PCR). Rounds one and two of PCR, each of roughly 10 cycles, were primed with TRBV1-TRBV30 forward primers and a C-beta reverse primer. TCRdb reanalysed the multiplex PCR reads using MiXCR and keeps one entry per CDR3 protein. Of a few hundred thousand distinct CDR3 sequences in the sample, 50% to 75% were seen once. On this clonotype: The junction departs from the called germline gene at one end, perhaps through a read error.

The V gene's germline CDR1 is MNHEY and CDR2 SVGAGI. CDR3 length equals 14 residues. Unsorted whole blood supplied the blood RNA, and germline DNA was isolated too. The V and J genes are TRBV6-5 and TRBJ2-2, with D possibly matching TRBD2 (5 bases). Material: peripheral blood. This TCR came from a woman under 40 with primary liver carcinoma and hepatitis B virus infection. CDR3 residues: CASRRTTNTGDLFF. CDR3 nucleotides: TGTGCCAGCCGGAGGACGACGAACACCGGGGATCTGTTTTTT.